These 8 T cell receptor beta chains share one sample of origin, sequenced in a study of T cells in Graves' hyperthyroidism and ophthalmopathy. RNA transcripts yielded amplified TCR beta CDR3 regions. HTBI primers were used for first-round RT-PCR of the TCR CDR3. TCRdb called the multiplex PCR reads again in MiXCR, with one record for every CDR3 protein. The sample consists of 450,000 to 650,000 distinct CDR3 sequences, roughly a sixth of them appearing once. The sample comprised blood. Receptor source: a woman aged 18-29 years with Graves' ophthalmopathy.

The rearrangement uses TRBV29-1 and TRBJ2-3, with TRBD2 matching over 10 bases. This CDR3 is built from 16 residues. Germline V gene lookup returns CDR1 SQVTM and CDR2 ANQGSEA. Losses at the gene ends were 1 base for V and 4 bases for J; bases not matched to a gene: 8. CDR3 nucleotide sequence: TGCAGCGTTGAAGGCGGCCTAGCGGGAGTTTCAGATACGCAGTATTTT. Protein: CSVEGGLAGVSDTQYF.

V usage is TRBV4-2 and J usage is TRBJ2-5; D gene unclear. CDR1 is LGHNA and CDR2 is YNFKEQ in the germline V gene. This CDR3 contains 15 residues. Trimming removed 0 bases from V and 4 bases from J, with 12 bases in between. The DNA of the CDR3 is TGTGCCAGCAGCCAAGAGGAGAGGCCGGGAGAGACCCAGTACTTC. Amino acid sequence: CASSQEERPGETQYF.

This clonotype was recorded at least ten times. The chain employs TRBV27 and TRBJ2-3; tentatively, D is TRBD2 (6 bases). This CDR3 comprises 15 residues. CDR1 and CDR2 from the germline V gene are MNHEY and SMNVEV (reference sequence). Trimming removed 3 bases at V and 1 base at J, with 11 bases between. CDR3 protein: CASSFSGLGTDTQYF. The DNA for the CDR3 is TGTGCCAGCAGTTTTAGCGGCTTGGGCACAGATACGCAGTATTTT.

The V and J genes are TRBV28 and TRBJ1-2; D may be TRBD1 (6 bases). The CDR3 runs 13 residues. Germline CDR1 and CDR2: MDHEN and SYDVKM. V lost 8 bases and J lost 6, with 16 bases in between. CDR3 residues: CASHGREGDGYTF. The DNA for the CDR3 is TGTGCCAGCCACGGCCGGGAGGGGGATGGCTACACCTTC.

V gene TRBV10-3 combines with J gene TRBJ2-7; D call uncertain. In germline, CDR1 is ENHRY, CDR2 SYGVKD. The CDR3 loop spans 15 amino acids. Trimming removed 4 bases from V and 2 bases from J, with 15 bases in between. CDR3 in DNA: TGTGCCATCAGTGTTCACGGCACCTCCGCCTACGAGCAGTACTTC. It translates to CAISVHGTSAYEQYF.

The rearrangement joins TRBV15 to TRBJ1-6; a weak D match, TRBD1 (5 bases). The V end was cut by 0 bases, the J end by 13 bases, with 7 bases between. The CDR3 covers 12 residues. CDR1 is LNHNV and CDR2 is YYDKDF in the germline V gene (reference sequence). The CDR3 region is CATSRDRDPLHF. The CDR3 bases are TGTGCCACCAGCAGAGATCGGGACCCCCTCCACTTT.

J is TRBJ1-6 and V is TRBV10-3; D gene uncertain. The CDR3 sequence is 13 residues long. Germline V lookup: CDR1 ENHRY, CDR2 SYGVKD. Deletions cut 0 bases from V and 7 bases from J, with 4 bases between. The CDR3 reads CAISESRNSPLHF. For the CDR3, the DNA is TGTGCCATCAGTGAGTCTAGGAATTCACCCCTCCACTTT.

The gene calls are TRBV2 and TRBJ2-3; perhaps TRBD2 as D (5 bases). The CDR3 has 14 amino acids. Trimming shortened V by 3 bases and J by 2 bases, and 9 bases separated the two germline ends. Germline-derived CDR1 and CDR2 are SNHLY and FYNNEI. The DNA of the CDR3 is TGTGCCAGCAGTGATAAGCGGCACACAGATACGCAGTATTTT. Translated, it gives CASSDKRHTDTQYF.